This note documents a single T cell receptor beta chain sequence. The table lists this clone with a few counts. The specificity of this receptor is unknown. No qualities accompany the bases; no much larger clone lies one base away. From its cysteine to its phenylalanine, the CDR3 spans 12 amino acids. Of all the DNA, just the CDR3 is kept, 36 bases in frame from base 1. At the junction V is shortened by 5 bases and J by 7 bases, with 8 bases in between. CDR1 is given as SEHNR and CDR2 as FQNEAQ, both from the germline V gene (reference sequence). The time point label, read with the paper, signifies: about a year on ibrutinib. For TCR beta library preparation, 1.5 to 2.5 micrograms of genomic DNA was extracted from cryopreserved PBMCs. Longitudinal blood samples from CLL patients receiving ibrutinib monotherapy were subjected to high-throughput TCR beta sequencing. The patients were enrolled in a single-center, open-label phase 2 trial of ibrutinib monotherapy.

The data are from a study of cytotoxic CD8 clonotypes in ibrutinib-treated CLL (dated by TCRdb to about 2021). Concerning the study at large: The cohort had eleven to twelve relapsed/refractory and around 16 treatment-naive patients; fewer than 18 were IGHV unmutated. Responses were partial in roughly 24 patients and complete in 2; after median 68 months follow-up, roughly 14 stayed in remission and roughly twelve progressed. Samples at response were collected after a median of roughly twelve months of treatment, with a range of roughly 6 to 40 months. On average, each sample yielded approximately 250,000 productive templates and 94,082 productive rearrangements. Of the roughly 79 people in the trial, around 26 had longitudinal samples available. Cryopreserved peripheral blood mononuclear cells were collected at three points: before therapy, at response, and at either sustained remission or disease progression. Patients were still on ibrutinib when every remission and progressive disease sample was collected. Study-level results and caveats: Sampling times were not matched between sustained-remission and progressing patients, and lymph node repertoires were not studied. An increase in clonality was observed at ibrutinib response, with clonality remaining stable during sustained remission and falling back toward baseline at progression. Baseline clonality was found to be higher than that of age-matched healthy donors and was strongly correlated with circulating CD8+ T-cell counts. Public clonotypes were rare and either shrank or stayed stable during treatment, and the rise in clonality at ibrutinib response reflected expansion of private clonotypes.

On a MiSeq, deep resolution sequencing aimed for a depth between 1 in 1 million and 1 in 200,000 T cells, with each clonotype covered approximately 9.8x on average. The immunoSEQ hsTCRB Kit was used to generate TCR beta libraries. Regarding the original processing steps: Data were analyzed with ImmunoSEQ Data Assistant and ImmunoSEQ Analyzer, with V, D and J genes assigned per IMGT definitions. Clonality, which ranges from 0 to 1, was calculated by subtracting the normalized Shannon entropy of productive rearrangement frequencies from one. Only overrepresented clonotypes making up at least 0.05% of each patient's repertoire were included in the public clonotype analysis. About a dozen age-matched healthy donor repertoires from immuneACCESS served as clonality controls. The immuneACCESS repertoire file appears here via TCRdb, limited to in-frame rearrangements. These files lack a portion of the clones; in checked studies, under half of the deficit traces to unresolved V genes, and the cause of the others is not known. The V and J calls and clone size come from that table; D and trimming were worked out from the DNA. The sample table shows some 50,000 clones, and 55% to 80% are seen once. The ten largest clones represent 9.5% to 15% of the sample.

The material sequenced was PBMCs, taken after 12 months of ibrutinib treatment. Rearrangement joined TRBV7-9 to TRBJ1-4; there is no confident call for the D gene. This TCR derives from a human donor with chronic lymphocytic leukemia. The sequence in DNA is TGTGCCAGCAGCCCAGAAGTTGAAAAACTGTTTTTT. It codes for CASSPEVEKLFF.